The clone carrying this TCR beta chain was recorded a few times. Its antigen remains unknown. The data were obtained in a study of beta chain features in type 1 diabetes. V lost 0 bases to trimming and J lost 0 bases, with 7 bases between them. The V gene's germline CDR1 is SGHNT and CDR2 YYREEE (reference sequence). CDR3 length: 15 residues. The entirety of the isolated RNA underwent reverse transcription, so expressed TCRB transcripts were sequenced. Clones were sequenced by immunoSEQ multiplex PCR, and TCRdb holds only the in-frame ones, with some missing. The profile shows roughly 100,000 clones, approximately 30% of them singletons. General observations from the study: In every one of the four CD4+ subsets, TCRB CDR3s were moderately but significantly shorter in Type 1 diabetes patients. cDNA-based sequencing might over-represent cells highly expressing TCR.

V and J are TRBV5-4 and TRBJ2-1, with D perhaps TRBD1 (5 bases). The origin of this receptor is a woman under 30 with type 1 diabetes. Sequenced: central memory CD4+ T cells from blood. CDR3 sequence (DNA): TGTGCCAGCAGCTTGGGGCAGGGCTCCTACAATGAGCAGTTCTTC. Translation gives CASSLGQGSYNEQFF.